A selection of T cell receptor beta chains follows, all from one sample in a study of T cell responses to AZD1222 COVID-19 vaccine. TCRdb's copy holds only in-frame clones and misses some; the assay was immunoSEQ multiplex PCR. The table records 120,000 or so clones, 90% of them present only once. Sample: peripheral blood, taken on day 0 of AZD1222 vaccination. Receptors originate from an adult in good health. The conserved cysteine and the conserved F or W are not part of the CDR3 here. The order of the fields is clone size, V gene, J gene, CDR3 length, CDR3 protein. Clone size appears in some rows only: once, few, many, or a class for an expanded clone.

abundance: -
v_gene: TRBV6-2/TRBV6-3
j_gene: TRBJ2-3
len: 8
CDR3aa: ASSLDTQY

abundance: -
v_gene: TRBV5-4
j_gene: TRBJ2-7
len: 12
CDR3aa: ASSRDRSSYEQY

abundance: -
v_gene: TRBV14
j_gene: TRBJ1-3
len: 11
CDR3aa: ASSQNVGNTIY

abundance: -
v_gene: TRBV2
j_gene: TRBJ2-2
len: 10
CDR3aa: ASNGGAGELF

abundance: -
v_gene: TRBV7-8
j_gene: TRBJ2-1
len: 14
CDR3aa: ASSLAVVVAYNEQF

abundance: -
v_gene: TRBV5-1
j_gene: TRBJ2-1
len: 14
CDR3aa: ASSLFPAGGLDEQF

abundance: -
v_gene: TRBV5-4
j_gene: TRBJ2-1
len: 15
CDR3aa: ASTDGTSGINYNEQF

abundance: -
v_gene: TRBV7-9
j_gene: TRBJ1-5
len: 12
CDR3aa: ASSLAGDSQPQH

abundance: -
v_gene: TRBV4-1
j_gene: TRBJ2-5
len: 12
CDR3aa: ASSLGTVQETQY

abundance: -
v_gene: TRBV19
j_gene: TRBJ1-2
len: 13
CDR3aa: ASSMRKEEVTGYT

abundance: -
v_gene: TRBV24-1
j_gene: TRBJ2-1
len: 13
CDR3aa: ATSDRTSGYNEQF

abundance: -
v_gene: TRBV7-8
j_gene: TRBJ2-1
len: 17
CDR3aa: ASSLTRPGLVSFDNEQF

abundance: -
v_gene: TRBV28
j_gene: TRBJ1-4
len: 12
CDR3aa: ASSLFQGSEKLF

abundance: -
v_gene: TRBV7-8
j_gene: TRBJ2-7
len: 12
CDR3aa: ASSLLFQGGEQY

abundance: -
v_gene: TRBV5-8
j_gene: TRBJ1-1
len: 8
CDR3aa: ASSLSGAF

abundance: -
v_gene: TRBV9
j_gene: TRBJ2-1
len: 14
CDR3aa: ASSPPSGTSSNEQF

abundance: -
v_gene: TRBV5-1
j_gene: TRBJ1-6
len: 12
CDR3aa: ASSSGTSGSPLH

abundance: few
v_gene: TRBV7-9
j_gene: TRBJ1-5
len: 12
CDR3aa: ASSPQGGAQPQH

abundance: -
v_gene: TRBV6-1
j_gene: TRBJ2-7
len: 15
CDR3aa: ASSEAVGLLSSYEQY

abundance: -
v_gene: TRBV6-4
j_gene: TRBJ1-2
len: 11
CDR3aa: ATKRGCVYGYT

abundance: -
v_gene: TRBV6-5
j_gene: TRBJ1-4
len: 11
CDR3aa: ASSRGQNEKLF

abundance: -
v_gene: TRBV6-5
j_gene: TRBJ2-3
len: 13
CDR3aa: ASSRLGAGGDTQY

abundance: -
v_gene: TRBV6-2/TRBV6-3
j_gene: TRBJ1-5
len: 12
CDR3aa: ASSYTQGAQPQH

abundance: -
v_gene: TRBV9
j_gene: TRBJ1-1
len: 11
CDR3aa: ASSMQMNTEAF

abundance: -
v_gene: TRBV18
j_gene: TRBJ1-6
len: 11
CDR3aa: ASSPDRGSPLH

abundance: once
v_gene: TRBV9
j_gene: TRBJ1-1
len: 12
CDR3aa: ASSVGQMNTEAF

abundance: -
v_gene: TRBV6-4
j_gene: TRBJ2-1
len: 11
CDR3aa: ASSDSGADRQF

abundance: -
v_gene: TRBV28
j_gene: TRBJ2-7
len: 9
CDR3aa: ASSLQLEQY

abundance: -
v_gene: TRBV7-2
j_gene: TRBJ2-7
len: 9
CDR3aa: ASSLLYEQY

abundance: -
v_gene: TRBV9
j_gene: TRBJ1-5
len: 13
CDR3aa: ASSVGGATNQPQH

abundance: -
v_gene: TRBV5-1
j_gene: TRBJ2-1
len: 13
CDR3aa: ASSPGVAGYNEQF

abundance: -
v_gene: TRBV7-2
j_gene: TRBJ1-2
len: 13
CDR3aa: ASSTGTGGFYGYT

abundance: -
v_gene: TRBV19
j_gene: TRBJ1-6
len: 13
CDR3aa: ASSPAGFQGSPLH

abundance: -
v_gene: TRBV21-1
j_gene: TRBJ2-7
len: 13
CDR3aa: ASSKAAGAPYEQY

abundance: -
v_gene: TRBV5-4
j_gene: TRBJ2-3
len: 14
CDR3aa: ASSWGLAGGTDTQY

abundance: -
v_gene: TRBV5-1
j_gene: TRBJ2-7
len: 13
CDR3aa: ASSLLGGPGYEQY

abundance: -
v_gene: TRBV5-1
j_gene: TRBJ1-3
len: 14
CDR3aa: ASSLAGPNRGNTIY

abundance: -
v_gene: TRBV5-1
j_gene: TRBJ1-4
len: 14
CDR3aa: ASSPGLTATNEKLF

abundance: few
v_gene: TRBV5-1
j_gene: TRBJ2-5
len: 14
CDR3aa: ASSFWTSGPQETQY

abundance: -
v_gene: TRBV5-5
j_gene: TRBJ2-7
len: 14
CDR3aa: ASSLISGQGLYEQY

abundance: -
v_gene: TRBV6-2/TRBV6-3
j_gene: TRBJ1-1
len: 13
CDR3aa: ASSYGGIANTEAF

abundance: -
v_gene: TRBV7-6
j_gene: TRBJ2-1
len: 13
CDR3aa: ASSLPSRSYNEQF

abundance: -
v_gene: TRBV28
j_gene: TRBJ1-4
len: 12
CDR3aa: ASSIGQGREKLF

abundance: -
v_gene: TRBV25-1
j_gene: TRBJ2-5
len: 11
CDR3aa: ASSGANQETQY

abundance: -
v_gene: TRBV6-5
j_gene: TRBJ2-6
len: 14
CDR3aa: ASSYLDSSGANVLT